These 5 T cell receptor beta chains share one sample of origin, sequenced in a study of neurological immune-mediated disorders. TCRdb analysed the 5' RACE reads with MiXCR anew, one entry per CDR3 protein. The profile covers 45,000 to 55,000 distinct CDR3 sequences, with approximately 5.8% appearing a single time and 1.4% to 1.5% taken by the ten largest. The specimen was CD4+ T cells from blood. These receptors were obtained from a woman under 30 with multiple sclerosis.

At least ten counts were recorded for this clonotype. The chain links TRBV12-3 or TRBV12-4 to TRBJ2-2, with TRBD2 matching 8 bases. The junction had 8 bases not matched to a gene; V was cut back by 0 bases and J by 8 bases. The CDR3 is 16 residues long. The chain's CDR3 is CASSLARSGGTGELFF. CDR3 bases: TGTGCCAGCAGTTTAGCGCGCAGCGGGGGAACTGGGGAGCTGTTTTTT.

There are many counts of this clonotype. J is TRBJ2-1 and V is TRBV28, with TRBD2 matching over 7 bases. Germline assignment: CDR1 MDHEN and CDR2 SYDVKM. Losses at the gene ends were 3 bases for V and 4 bases for J; bases not matched to a gene: 6. The CDR3 length is 15 residues. The CDR3 here is CASSFRGGGYNEQFF. Here the CDR3 DNA reads TGTGCCAGCAGTTTTAGGGGCGGGGGATACAATGAGCAGTTCTTC. Together with reference TRBV28 and TRBJ2-1, the CDR3 gives the full variable domain: DVKVTQSSRYLVKRTGEKVFLECVQDMDHENMFWYRQDPGLGLRLIYFSYDVKMKEKGDIPEGYSVSREKKERFSLILESASTNQTSMYLCASSFRGGGYNEQFFGPGTRLTVL.

The genes are TRBV2 and TRBJ2-3, with unresolved D. The germline gives CDR1 SNHLY, CDR2 FYNNEI. Trimming cost V 6 bases and J 11 bases, with 9 bases left between them. The length of the CDR3 is 10 residues. CDR3 nucleotide sequence: TGTGCCAGCAGGGGGATCAGGCAGTATTTT. It encodes CASRGIRQYF.

This clonotype appeared many times. The chain has TRBV7-9 and TRBJ1-2, with 11 bases fitting TRBD1. This CDR3 contains 14 residues. CDR1 and CDR2 from the germline V gene are SEHNR and FQNEAQ (reference sequence). With 3 bases clipped from V and 7 bases from J, the junction kept 4 bases outside the gene matches. The CDR3 nucleotides are TGTGCCAGCAGCTTTGGACAGGGGGCTGTTGGCTACACCTTC. It codes for CASSFGQGAVGYTF.

Ten or more counts support this clonotype. J is TRBJ2-3 and V is TRBV12-3 or TRBV12-4; no reliable D call. There are 15 residues in the CDR3. Trimming took off 6 bases at V and 1 base at J, with 14 bases between the two ends. CDR3 sequence: CASSVGGAGTDTQYF. The CDR3 bases are TGTGCCAGCAGCGTGGGTGGAGCTGGCACAGATACGCAGTATTTT.